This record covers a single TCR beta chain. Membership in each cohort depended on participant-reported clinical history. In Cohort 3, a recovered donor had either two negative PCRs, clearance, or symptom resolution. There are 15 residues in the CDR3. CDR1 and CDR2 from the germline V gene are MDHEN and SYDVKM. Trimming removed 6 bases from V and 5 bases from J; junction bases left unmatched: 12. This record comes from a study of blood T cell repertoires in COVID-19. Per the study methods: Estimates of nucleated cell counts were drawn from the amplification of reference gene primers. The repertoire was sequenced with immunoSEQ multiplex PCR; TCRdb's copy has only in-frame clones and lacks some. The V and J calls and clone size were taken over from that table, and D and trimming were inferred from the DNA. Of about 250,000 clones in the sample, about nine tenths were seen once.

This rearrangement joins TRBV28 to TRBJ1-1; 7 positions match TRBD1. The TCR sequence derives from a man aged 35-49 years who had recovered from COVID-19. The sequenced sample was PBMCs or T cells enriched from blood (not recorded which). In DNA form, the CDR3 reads TGTGCCAGCAGCCGAGCGACAGGGCCAAGGACTGAAGCTTTCTTT. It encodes CASSRATGPRTEAFF.